This T cell receptor beta chain was obtained from a study of cytomegalovirus exposure and HLA in healthy donors. Study-wide findings and caveats: Clonal expansion, a later analysis showed, was greater in HLA-associated TCR beta chains than in equally common others. Per a prior analysis, the majority of TCR beta V segments were productive roughly 87% or roughly 30% of the time. Cytomegalovirus-associated TCR beta chains were listed, numbering approximately 150.

A word on this clone: No antigen is known for it.

PCR primers comprised 60 Vbeta and 13 Jbeta primers. Data came from immunoSEQ multiplex PCR; TCRdb stores just in-frame clones and leaves some out. The data contain about 210,000 clones, 60% to 80% of them singletons. With 3 bases clipped from V and 5 bases from J, the junction kept 2 bases outside the gene matches. Germline values: CDR1 MNHEY, CDR2 SMNVEV (reference sequence). The CDR3 runs 14 residues. The TCR comes from a male donor in good health and CMV-seronegative. This chain connects TRBV27 to TRBJ2-1; 9 nucleotides align to TRBD2. Sequencing was carried out using PBMCs. CDR3 in amino acids: CASSFSGRHNEQFF. The CDR3 DNA reads TGTGCCAGCAGTTTTAGCGGGAGACACAATGAGCAGTTCTTC.